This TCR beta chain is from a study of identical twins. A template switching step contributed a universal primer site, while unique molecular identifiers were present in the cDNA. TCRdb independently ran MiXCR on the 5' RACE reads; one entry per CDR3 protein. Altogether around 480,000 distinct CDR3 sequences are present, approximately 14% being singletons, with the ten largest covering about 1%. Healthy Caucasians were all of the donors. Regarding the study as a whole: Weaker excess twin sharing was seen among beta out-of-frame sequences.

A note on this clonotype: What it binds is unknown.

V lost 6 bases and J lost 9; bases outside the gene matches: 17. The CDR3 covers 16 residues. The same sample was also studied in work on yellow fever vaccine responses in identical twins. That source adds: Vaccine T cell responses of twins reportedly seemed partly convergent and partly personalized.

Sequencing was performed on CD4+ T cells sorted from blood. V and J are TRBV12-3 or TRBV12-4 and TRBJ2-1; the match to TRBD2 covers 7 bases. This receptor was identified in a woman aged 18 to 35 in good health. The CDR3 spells CASRSTGTIVRGEQFF. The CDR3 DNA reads TGTGCCAGCAGGAGCACCGGGACTATTGTTCGCGGTGAGCAGTTCTTC.